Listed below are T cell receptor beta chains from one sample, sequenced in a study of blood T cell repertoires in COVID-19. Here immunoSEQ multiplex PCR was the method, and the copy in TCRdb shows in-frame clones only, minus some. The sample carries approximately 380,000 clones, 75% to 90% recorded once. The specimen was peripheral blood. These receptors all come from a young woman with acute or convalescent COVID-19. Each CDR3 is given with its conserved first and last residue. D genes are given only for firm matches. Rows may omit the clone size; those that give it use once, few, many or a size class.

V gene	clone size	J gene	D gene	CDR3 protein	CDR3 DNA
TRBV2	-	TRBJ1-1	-	CASSEFVGGNAFF	TGTGCCAGCAGTGAATTTGTAGGCGGTAACGCTTTCTTT
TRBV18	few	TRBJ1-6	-	CASSPRPGSSYNSPLHF	TGTGCCAGCTCACCAAGGCCGGGGAGCTCCTATAATTCACCCCTCCACTTT
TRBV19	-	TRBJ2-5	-	CASSSGYGRETQYF	TGTGCCAGTAGTTCAGGCTACGGTAGGGAGACCCAGTACTTC
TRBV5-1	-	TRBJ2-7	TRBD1	CASSLGQGRNYEQYF	TGCGCCAGCAGCCTTGGACAGGGGAGGAACTACGAGCAGTACTTC
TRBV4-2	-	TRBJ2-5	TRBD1	CASSQDLGTGEETQYF	TGTGCCAGCAGCCAAGATCTCGGGACAGGGGAAGAGACCCAGTACTTC
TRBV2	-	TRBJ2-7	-	CASSPAGASYEQYF	TGTGCCAGCAGTCCTGCGGGGGCCTCCTACGAGCAGTACTTC
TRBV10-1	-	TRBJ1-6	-	CASSVAQGAPLHF	TGCGCCAGCAGTGTTGCCCAAGGGGCACCCCTCCACTTT
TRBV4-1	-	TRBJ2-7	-	CASSQDPLAPNEQYF	TGCGCCAGCAGCCAAGATCCCCTAGCTCCAAACGAGCAGTACTTC
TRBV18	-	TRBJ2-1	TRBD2	CASSGSGISNYNEQFF	TGTGCCAGCTCTGGAAGCGGGATCAGCAACTACAATGAGCAGTTCTTC
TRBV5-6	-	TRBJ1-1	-	CASSLMGGAAVNTEAFF	TGTGCCAGCAGCTTGATGGGGGGGGCGGCAGTAAACACTGAAGCTTTCTTT
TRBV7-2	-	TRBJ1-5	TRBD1	CASSFETGPQPQHF	TGTGCCAGCAGCTTCGAGACAGGGCCCCAGCCCCAGCATTTT
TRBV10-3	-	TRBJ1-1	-	CAISEGNTEAFF	TGTGCCATATCGGAGGGGAACACTGAAGCTTTCTTT
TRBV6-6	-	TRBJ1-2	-	CASSYSSVWGHGYTF	TGTGCCAGCAGTTACTCGAGCGTTTGGGGCCATGGCTACACCTTC
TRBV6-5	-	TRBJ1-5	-	CASGKGQINQPQHF	TGTGCCAGCGGGAAAGGACAGATCAATCAGCCCCAGCATTTT
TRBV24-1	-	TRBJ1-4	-	CATSDFLTGRIDEKLFF	TGTGCCACCAGTGATTTTCTCACAGGCCGCATCGATGAAAAACTGTTTTTT
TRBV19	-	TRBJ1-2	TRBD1	CASSTRQGVGGYTF	TGTGCCAGTAGTACCCGACAGGGGGTGGGTGGCTACACCTTC
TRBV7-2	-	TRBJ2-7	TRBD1	CASSLRTGYEQYF	TGTGCCAGCAGCTTAAGGACAGGCTACGAGCAGTACTTC
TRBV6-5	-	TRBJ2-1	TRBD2	CASSYSASGLREEFF	TGTGCCAGCAGTTACTCGGCTAGCGGGTTACGTGAGGAGTTCTTC
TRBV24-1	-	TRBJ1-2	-	CATSRTANYGYTF	TGTGCCACCAGTCGGACAGCTAACTATGGCTACACCTTC
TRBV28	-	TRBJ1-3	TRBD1	CASSLYRGRVTGNTIYF	TGTGCCAGCAGTTTATACAGGGGCAGGGTAACTGGAAACACCATATATTTT
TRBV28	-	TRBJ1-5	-	CASSLERDPRTDQPQHF	TGTGCCAGCAGTTTGGAGAGAGACCCTCGAACGGATCAGCCCCAGCATTTT
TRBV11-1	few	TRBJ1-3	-	CASSPRRTPGNTIYF	TGTGCCAGCAGCCCGAGGAGAACGCCTGGAAACACCATATATTTT
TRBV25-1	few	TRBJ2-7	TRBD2	CASSTSGRASEQYF	TGTGCCAGCAGCACTAGCGGGAGGGCCTCCGAGCAGTACTTC
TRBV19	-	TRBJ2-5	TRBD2	CASRLAGGQETQYF	TGTGCCAGTAGACTAGCGGGAGGGCAAGAGACCCAGTACTTC
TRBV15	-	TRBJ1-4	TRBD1	CATSLGTGNNEKLFF	TGTGCCACCAGCCTCGGGACAGGAAATAATGAAAAACTGTTTTTT
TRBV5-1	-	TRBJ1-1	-	CASSPAGVTEAFF	TGCGCCAGCAGCCCGGCCGGGGTCACGGAGGCTTTCTTT
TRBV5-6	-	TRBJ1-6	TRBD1	CASSTDRAGYSPLHF	TGTGCCAGCAGCACGGACAGGGCCGGTTACTCACCCCTCCACTTT
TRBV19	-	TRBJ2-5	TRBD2	CASSIRASGGKETQYF	TGTGCCAGTAGTATAAGGGCTAGCGGGGGAAAAGAGACCCAGTACTTC
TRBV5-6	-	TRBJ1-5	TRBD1	CASSGVEDRDHSNQPQHF	TGTGCCAGCAGCGGGGTAGAGGACAGGGACCATAGCAATCAGCCCCAGCATTTT
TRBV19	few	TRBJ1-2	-	CARARSYNYGYTF	TGTGCCAGGGCGAGGAGTTATAACTATGGCTACACCTTC
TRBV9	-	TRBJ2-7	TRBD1	CASSTDRGNEQYF	TGTGCCAGCAGCACCGACAGGGGCAACGAGCAGTACTTC